This note documents a single T cell receptor beta chain sequence. This clone was found a few times. The target of this receptor is not known. The sample holds no much larger clone one base away, and base qualities are not on file. The cohort was made up of 500 to 850 healthy bone marrow donors. At the time of sampling, every cohort member was nominally healthy, though immune exposures that went unrecorded were likely present. The donor tested CMV seropositive and was one of the 289 seropositive cohort members. Each donor provided a peripheral blood sample, and peripheral blood mononuclear cells were used for TCR beta sequencing. The Qiagen DNeasy Blood Extraction Kit was used to extract genomic DNA from the blood cell samples. After removal of 2 bases from V and 7 bases from J, the junction retains 8 bases not matched to a gene. The CDR3 runs 16 residues from the cysteine to the phenylalanine. Only CDR3 DNA remains: 48 bases, in frame from the first base. The germline V gene supplies CDR1 MGHRA and CDR2 YSYEKL.

The data originate from a study of cytomegalovirus exposure and HLA in healthy donors (dated by TCRdb to 2016 to 2017). Looking at the study overall: An earlier analysis of several hundred of the donors reported about 280 Gb of sequence data and roughly 120 million unique TCR beta sequences obtained from approximately 180 million T cells. The study was designed to test whether signatures of past pathogen exposure could be identified by cataloging public T cell receptors. In the later analysis, no new phenotypic data were used to find candidate immune exposures; instead, reliance was placed on TCR beta sequences and their occurrence across donors. In a later analysis, previously published TCR beta repertoires from hundreds of donors were re-analyzed and high-resolution HLA genotyping was added so that TCR occurrence patterns could be studied. To decide whether each TCR beta V gene segment behaved as functional or pseudogenic, an earlier analysis of approximately 590 of the donors relied on high-throughput TCR beta sequencing. The number of typed donors differed by locus: about 620-630 for A, B, C, DRB1 and DQB1; 500 to 550 for DQA1; 606 for DPA1; and 400 to 480 for DPB1. On average, roughly 250,000 unique TCR beta nucleotide sequences were sequenced per donor among a few hundred genotyped donors of the cohort, with 15% to 20% of those sequences being non-productive. Class I and class II HLA loci were covered by the typing at four-digit resolution. To predict cytomegalovirus infection status, the study brought together high-throughput TCR immunosequencing, statistical association of individual TCRs with disease status, and machine learning. In a later genetic analysis, genome-wide SNP genotypes for about 65% of the roughly 670 donors were used, and that subset was treated as a discovery cohort. An early release covering roughly 640 HLA-typed donors comprised about 290 gigabases of sequencing data and some 79 million unique TCR sequences. All discovery cohort repertoires had been generated using a single sequencing platform. In addition to the first cohort of 666 subjects, a separate validation cohort of approximately 120 different subjects was used. Four or five DR-DQ haplotypes were treated as single units for association and clustering because of strong linkage in the cohort. Donor age, sex, ethnicity and CMV serostatus were compiled together with the repertoire data. Of the 398 genotyped donors, roughly 80% fell in the genetic ancestry cluster associated with self-reported Caucasian donors. The T cell repertoires of around 670 subjects were profiled by immunosequencing and related to cytomegalovirus serostatus.

What the work shows at the level of the full study, not this receptor alone: A later analysis reported that several top co-occurrence clusters appeared linked to parvovirus B19, influenza, CMV and Epstein-Barr virus. In vitro tests confirmed that three of the cytomegalovirus-associated TCR beta chains recognize cytomegalovirus antigens. The 87-base-pair reads could not distinguish some IMGT-functional V segments, including TRBV6-2 and TRBV6-3, so those segments were excluded. The study gave a list of around 170 TCR beta chains associated with cytomegalovirus. At a false discovery rate of 0.05, a later analysis linked approximately 18,000 TCR beta sequences to specific HLA alleles. A further reported finding was that TCR beta sequences accurately predicted the HLA-A and HLA-B alleles for most subjects in the first cohort. The authors suggested that the approach could potentially be extended to other disease states and immunological phenotypes. Cytomegalovirus status was reported to be diagnosed by the classifier with high specificity and sensitivity in both the original and validation cohorts. Presence/absence analyses assumed roughly uniform sequencing depth across donors, an assumption that may not hold. When HLA alleles, especially DR and DQ, strongly co-occurred, attributing TCR associations to individual alleles was difficult. Across donors, most TCR sequences were observed very rarely, whereas some public TCRs were present in many individuals. Compared with equally common non-associated chains, HLA-associated TCR beta chains in a later analysis were more clonally expanded and had lower generation probabilities. The sequencing pipeline was judged likely to have produced a cluster of highly shared sequence variants as a technical artifact. An earlier analysis of around 540 of the donors showed that most TCR beta V segments appeared in productive rearrangements either about 87% or about 30% of the time, which broadly matched IMGT annotations. Because HLA typing was missing for some donors at each locus, association tests included only the typed subset. According to a later genetic analysis, donors in an Asian-associated ancestry cluster had fewer N-insertions in productive TCRs than the approximately 610-donor mean. In this cohort, only TCR beta chains were sequenced, and detectable features were limited by the absence of alpha or paired-chain data. In a later analysis, TCR association rates were found to vary across HLA loci, with the most associated TCRs seen for DRB1 alleles and the fewest for HLA-C alleles. In a later analysis, most CMV-associated TCR beta chains were found to appear HLA-restricted, with HLA associations seemingly driven largely by CMV exposure. Linkage disequilibrium might explain the correlated functional status among segregating V segments, but an unknown experimental factor could not be excluded. Over 15 rarely observed V segments, including chromosome 9 orphons, were excluded from the earlier analysis of approximately 500 of the donors because counts were too low. For the cohort, immune exposure information was limited to CMV serostatus. In a later genetic analysis, a missense DCLRE1C variant was associated with V-gene and J-gene trimming of TCR beta chains, and the association was replicated in an independent cohort.

The method was the immunoSEQ multiplex PCR assay. For the multiplex PCR, a mixture combining 60 forward primers for TCR Vbeta segments and 13 reverse primers for TCR Jbeta segments was used. The CDR3 region of rearranged TCR beta genes was amplified from genomic DNA with a multiplex PCR assay. The Illumina HiSeq System was used to sequence the amplified TCR beta libraries as 87-base-pair reads. The authors processed their data as follows. In a later analysis, tens of millions of unique TCR beta chains were counted across the 690 or so repertoires, and about 10 million of these chains were shared by at least two donors. Raw reads were error-corrected and collapsed into unique sequences by a nearest-neighbor algorithm in which closely related sequences were merged to remove PCR and sequencing errors. To assign V, D and J gene segments, CDR3 sequences were aligned to IMGT reference sequences. For a sequence to be retained, at least a six-nucleotide match to both a V gene segment and a J gene segment was required. A rearrangement was called productive if the CDR3 had no stop codons and remained in frame with V and J, and every other rearrangement was called non-productive. Following IMGT convention, CDR3 was defined as the stretch from the second conserved V-encoded cysteine to the conserved J-encoded phenylalanine. The earlier analysis of 500 to 600 of the donors excluded sequences that lacked an unambiguous match to a single V gene segment. An earlier analysis of 587 of the donors classified V segments as functional when productive rearrangements were above 56.7% and as segregating when the standard deviation between donors was above 5%. A statistical classification framework was built for diagnosing cytomegalovirus status from the catalog of TCR beta chain sequences. V and J gene assignment, in a later analysis, came from comparing TCR nucleotide sequences with IMGT/GENE-DB human TR gene sequences. Using the TCRdist pipeline, a later analysis assigned CDR3 sequences along with most-parsimonious VDJ recombination scenarios. In a later analysis, each TCR beta chain was defined by its CDR3 amino acid sequence together with its V-gene family, and reads lacking a unique V-gene family were excluded. As a way to deal with suspected cross-contamination and a sequencing artifact, a later analysis dropped 450 to 600 nucleotide sequences that were highly shared and had low generation probability. A later analysis calculated a clonal expansion index for each public chain from normalized within-repertoire ranks of inferred template counts. A later analysis computed generation probabilities with a VDJ recombination model fitted to out-of-frame rearrangements, and checked the results against IGoR. A later analysis scored TCR-TCR, TCR-HLA and TCR-CMV co-occurrence with hypergeometric tests, applying a repertoire-size bias correction to TCR pairs. In a later analysis, false discovery rates were estimated by permuting HLA or CMV assignments 20 times. In a later analysis, co-occurring TCRs were grouped using DBSCAN, with TCRdist sequence similarity added in when clustering inside HLA-allele-positive subsets. Repertoires with fewer than 30,000 or more than 120,000 public chains, plus five repertoires with anomalous nucleotide sharing, were excluded from co-occurrence clustering. The source is immuneACCESS, and TCRdb retained only in-frame sequences with V and J called. Part of the clones is not carried over; for the studies checked, unresolved V genes explain less than half of this, and the remainder is unexplained. V and J calls plus clone size are reproduced from that table; the DNA served to infer D and trimming. Across this sample there are roughly 97,000 clones, with 65% to 85% seen only once. About 5% of the sample is taken by the ten largest.

The clonotype was recovered from a man aged 40-55 years in good health and CMV-seropositive. The chain is made from TRBV4-1 and TRBJ2-1, with TRBD1 identical over 10 junction bases. The sample consisted of PBMCs. CDR3 protein: CASSQPFDRGRNEQFF. The nucleotides are TGCGCCAGCAGCCAACCTTTCGACAGGGGGCGGAATGAGCAGTTCTTC.